This TCR beta chain was identified during a study of blood T cell repertoires in COVID-19. Study background: Specimens from acute and convalescent COVID-19 originated in the United States, Italy and Spain. PBMCs, B-cell-depleted T cells, or T cells were the source of the cDNA or gDNA that made up the material.

Authors' processing steps: Estimation of nucleated cell counts was performed using reference gene primer amplification. TCRdb's copy holds only in-frame clones and misses some; the assay was immunoSEQ multiplex PCR. From that table come the V and J calls and clone size; the DNA was used to work out D and trimming. This repertoire shows 55,000 to 70,000 clones, around nine tenths found once; its top ten account for about 6%. This CDR3 contains 16 residues. Trimming cost V 1 base and J 5 bases; bases outside gene matches: 10. The germline V gene has CDR1 LNHNV and CDR2 YYDKDF (reference sequence). The sequence was obtained from a human donor in a cohort sampled during active COVID-19. Input material: peripheral blood. The rearrangement uses TRBV15 and TRBJ2-5; 7 bases are a match to TRBD2. Written as DNA, the CDR3 is TGTGCCACCAGCAGAGGCCTAGGGGAGGGGTTGGAGACCCAGTACTTC. Translation gives CATSRGLGEGLETQYF. Based on the CDR3 plus reference TRBV15 and TRBJ2-5, the full variable domain is DAMVIQNPRYQVTQFGKPVTLSCSQTLNHNVMYWYQQKSSQAPKLLFHYYDKDFNNEADTPDNFQSRRPNTSFCFLDIRSPGLGDTAMYLCATSRGLGEGLETQYFGPGTRLLVL.